This T cell receptor beta chain stems from a study of early T cells in non-severe SARS-CoV-2 infection. Study in general: With bulk RNA from unsorted whole blood as input, sequencing yielded unpaired chains. Findings and caveats of the study: VDJdb-based matching was biased toward anti-spike CD8 responses and missed private and CD4 specificities.

Researchers tagged individual cDNA molecules with unique molecular identifiers. MiXCR, run by TCRdb on the 5' RACE reads, gives a single entry per CDR3 protein. The sample yields around 60,000 distinct CDR3 sequences, around 13% seen once. CDR1 ENHRY and CDR2 SYGVKD come from the germline V gene. Trimming stripped 5 bases from V and 0 bases from J, with 5 bases between. The CDR3 has 12 amino acids. Notes on this clonotype: Its antigen is not identified.

The genes are TRBV10-3 and TRBJ2-7; no clear D gene. The sequenced material came from whole blood. The sequence was obtained from an adult who was a healthcare worker with PCR-confirmed SARS-CoV-2 infection or an uninfected control (not recorded which). The DNA for the CDR3 is TGTGCCATCAGTCAAAGCTCCTACGAGCAGTACTTC. This sequence encodes CAISQSSYEQYF.